Sequencing of this TCR beta chain was carried out in a study of cytomegalovirus exposure and HLA in healthy donors. PCR amplification relied on 60 Vbeta primers (plus 13 Jbeta primers). Only in-frame clones appear in the TCRdb table, and some are missing; sequencing was by immunoSEQ multiplex PCR. The sample contains some 170,000 clones, roughly 85% of which appear only once. Germline CDR1 is LGHNA and CDR2 is YSLEER. Trimming at V came to 2 bases and at J to 7 bases, leaving 11 bases not matched to a gene. This CDR3 is 16 amino acids long. Material: PBMCs. The sequence was obtained from a woman aged 45-65 years in good health and CMV-seronegative. The V and J genes are TRBV4-3 and TRBJ2-3; 8 bases are shared with TRBD2. The CDR3 region has the DNA TGCGCCAGCAGCCAATCCGGGGGGGCCCCCCCCCATACGCAGTATTTT. It encodes CASSQSGGAPPHTQYF.